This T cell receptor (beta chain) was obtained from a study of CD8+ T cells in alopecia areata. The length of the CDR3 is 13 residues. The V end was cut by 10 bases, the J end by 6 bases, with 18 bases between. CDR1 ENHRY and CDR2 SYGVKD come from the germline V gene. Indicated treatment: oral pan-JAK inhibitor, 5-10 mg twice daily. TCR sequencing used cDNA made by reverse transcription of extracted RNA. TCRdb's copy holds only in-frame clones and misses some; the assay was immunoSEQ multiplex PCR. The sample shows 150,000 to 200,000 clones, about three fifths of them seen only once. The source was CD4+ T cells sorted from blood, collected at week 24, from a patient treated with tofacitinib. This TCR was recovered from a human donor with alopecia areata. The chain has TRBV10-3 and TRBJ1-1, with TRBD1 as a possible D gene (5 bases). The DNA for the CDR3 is TGTGCCACGATCGACAGCAATACTCCTGAAGCTTTCTTT. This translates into CATIDSNTPEAFF.